This T cell receptor beta chain derives from a study of blood T cell repertoires in COVID-19. Study summary: Samples came from the United States, Italy and Spain, spanning acute and convalescent COVID-19. In each case, the material was cDNA or gDNA derived from T cells, B-cell-depleted T cells, or PBMCs.

The V segment lost 5 bases and the J segment 0 bases; nucleotides outside the gene matches: 6. Germline assignment: CDR1 LGHDT and CDR2 YNNKEL (reference sequence). The CDR3 consists of 17 residues. Assay: immunoSEQ multiplex PCR; the TCRdb copy retains only in-frame clones and omits some. Of approximately 110,000 clones in the sample, 70% to 85% are singletons; the top ten hold 0.86%. This TCR was recovered from a human donor with acute or convalescent COVID-19. The donor label of this sample is uncertain. What was sequenced was peripheral blood. The V call is TRBV3-1 (or the pseudogene TRBV3-2), the J call TRBJ2-3; 12 nucleotides align to TRBD2. The CDR3 region is CASSWRTSGESTDTQYF. CDR3 DNA: TGTGCCAGCAGCTGGCGGACTAGCGGGGAAAGCACAGATACGCAGTATTTT.